Following are 21 T cell receptor beta chains from one sample sequenced in a study of T cell responses to AZD1222 COVID-19 vaccine. Here immunoSEQ multiplex PCR was the method, and the copy in TCRdb shows in-frame clones only, minus some. The data hold 95,000 to 150,000 clones, with 75% to 90% observed a single time. Sequenced material: peripheral blood, taken 28 days after the second AZD1222 dose. The receptors were sampled from an adult who received the AZD1222 COVID-19 vaccine.

The genes are TRBV5-1 and TRBJ2-1; 9 positions match TRBD2. Losses at the gene ends were 0 bases for V and 7 bases for J; bases not matched to a gene: 5. The germline V gene has CDR1 SGHRS and CDR2 YFSETQ. This CDR3 has 15 residues. CDR3 region: CASSLVSSGGNEQFF. The CDR3 DNA is TGCGCCAGCAGCTTGGTATCCAGCGGGGGGAATGAGCAGTTCTTC.

The chain combines TRBV19 with TRBJ1-5; weak D call: TRBD1 (5 bases). CDR3 length equals 12 residues. Germline V lookup: CDR1 LNHDA, CDR2 SQIVND (reference sequence). V was shortened by 8 bases and J by 7 bases, with 12 bases between the two germline ends. CDR3: CASSLGRQPQHF. In DNA, the CDR3 is TGTGCCAGTTCTTTGGGGCGCCAGCCCCAGCATTTT.

This clone has only one observation. The chain recombines TRBV19 with TRBJ1-6, with a weak D call TRBD1 (6 bases). This CDR3 comprises 14 residues. The ends were cut back, 3 bases at V and 7 bases at J, with 10 bases in the middle. Germline V gene lookup returns CDR1 LNHDA and CDR2 SQIVND (reference sequence). CDR3 in amino acids: CASSIRDNNSPLHF. CDR3 coding DNA: TGTGCCAGTAGTATCCGGGACAACAATTCACCCCTCCACTTT.

The V call is TRBV18, the J call TRBJ1-1; D is uncertain. The length of the CDR3 is 12 residues. The germline gives CDR1 KGHSH, CDR2 LQKENI. V lost 3 bases to trimming and J lost 5 bases, with 7 bases between them. The CDR3 spells CASSPDTTEAFF. CDR3 in DNA: TGTGCCAGCTCACCTGACACAACTGAAGCTTTCTTT.

The rearrangement joins TRBV6-2 or TRBV6-3 to TRBJ2-1; a weak D match, TRBD2 (5 bases). The CDR3 is made up of 17 amino acids. Per germline, CDR1 MNHEY and CDR2 SVGEGT. V was pared by 2 bases and J by 1 base, with 15 bases between. The CDR3 loop is CASSYGLAVPSYNEQFF. The CDR3 DNA sequence: TGTGCCAGCAGTTACGGGCTAGCTGTCCCATCCTACAATGAGCAGTTCTTC.

CDR3 sequence (DNA): TGTGCCAGCAGTGGTCTTTGGGGGGGCCGCGGGGGAAGCTCCTACGAGCAGTACTTC. Protein product: CASSGLWGGRGGSSYEQYF. The rearrangement joins TRBV2 to TRBJ2-7; maybe TRBD2 (7 bases). CDR3 length equals 19 residues. Germline lookup yields CDR1 SNHLY and CDR2 FYNNEI. V was clipped by 4 bases and J by 0 bases, with 25 bases between them. Full variable domain (rest looked up from reference TRBV2 and TRBJ2-7): EPEVTQTPSHQVTQMGQEVILRCVPISNHLYFYWYRQILGQKVEFLVSFYNNEISEKSEIFDDQFSVERPDGSNFTLKIRSTKLEDSAMYFCASSGLWGGRGGSSYEQYFGPGTRLTVT.

This chain uses TRBV4-1 with TRBJ1-1, with 7 bases identical to TRBD1. Unmatched junction bases numbered 6, after V lost 4 bases and J lost 1 base. This CDR3 contains 15 residues. The V gene's germline CDR1 is MGHRA and CDR2 YSYEKL. In nucleotides, the CDR3 is TGCGCCAGCAGCCTCCGGACAGGAAGGAACACTGAAGCTTTCTTT. Translated, it gives CASSLRTGRNTEAFF.

The V call is TRBV7-6, the J call TRBJ1-1; 7 nucleotides align to TRBD1. The CDR3 consists of 14 residues. Germline V gene sequence: CDR1 SGHVS, CDR2 FNYEAQ. J lost 1 base, V lost 5 bases, and 4 bases had no gene match. CDR3 bases: TGTGCCAGCAGCCCCGCAGGGGGGAACACTGAAGCTTTCTTT. Translated: CASSPAGGNTEAFF.

This chain joins TRBV12-3 or TRBV12-4 and TRBJ2-5, with 8 bases aligning to TRBD1. The CDR3 totals 12 residues. With V trimmed by 5 bases and J by 4 bases, 0 bases remained unmatched. The CDR3 here is CASSQGAETQYF. CDR3 DNA: TGTGCCAGCAGTCAGGGGGCAGAGACCCAGTACTTC.

The V and J genes are TRBV11-2 and TRBJ2-3; a possible D gene is TRBD2 (7 bases). CDR3 length: 14 residues. The V gene's germline CDR1 is SGHAT and CDR2 FQNNGV. The V and J ends lost 1 base and 4 bases respectively, with 9 bases between them. CDR3 sequence: CASSLVGGPDTQYF. CDR3 bases: TGTGCCAGCAGCTTAGTCGGGGGGCCAGATACGCAGTATTTT.

In its sample, this clone was seen a few times. V usage is TRBV6-2 or TRBV6-3 and J usage is TRBJ1-2; 8 bases map to TRBD1. Germline V gene sequence: CDR1 MNHEY, CDR2 SVGEGT. V gave up 6 bases and J gave up 7 bases; unmatched junction bases: 7. This CDR3 contains 13 residues. The CDR3 is CASSRGTGGGYTF. In DNA form, the CDR3 reads TGTGCCAGCAGCCGAGGAACAGGGGGTGGCTACACCTTC.

The gene calls are TRBV14 and TRBJ2-5; D is perhaps TRBD1 (5 bases). Trimming cost V 4 bases and J 7 bases, with 13 bases left between them. The germline V gene has CDR1 SGHDN and CDR2 FVKESK. The CDR3 contains 13 residues. CDR3 nucleotides: TGTGCCAGCAGCCCCATTAAAAGGGGGACCCAGTACTTC. This translates into CASSPIKRGTQYF.

V gene TRBV6-6 combines with J gene TRBJ2-2; 7 bases agree with TRBD2. Germline values: CDR1 MNHNY, CDR2 SVGAGI (reference sequence). V was clipped by 1 base and J by 5 bases; unmatched bases: 4. The CDR3 has 15 amino acids. The CDR3 coding sequence is TGTGCCAGCAGTTACTTTGGCGGGGGAACCGGGGAGCTGTTTTTT. This gives the protein CASSYFGGGTGELFF.

The chain uses TRBV6-1 and TRBJ1-2, with D unclear. CDR1 and CDR2 from the germline V gene are MNHNS and SASEGT. V was pared by 3 bases and J by 6 bases, with 5 bases between. CDR3 length: 11 amino acids. In nucleotides, the CDR3 is TGTGCCAGCAGTGAGAGTAATGGCTACACCTTC. It yields the protein CASSESNGYTF.

This rearrangement joins TRBV7-8 to TRBJ1-2, with D tentatively TRBD1 (5 bases). Trimming shortened V by 1 base and J by 4 bases, and 10 bases separated the two germline ends. CDR1 is SGHVS and CDR2 is FQNEAQ in the germline V gene. CDR3 length: 14 amino acids. The CDR3 coding sequence is TGTGCCAGCAGCTTAGATGGGGACGGCTATGGCTACACCTTC. Protein: CASSLDGDGYGYTF.

CDR3 DNA sequence: TGTGCCAGCAGCTTGGCTAGGGGATTATACAATGAGCAGTTCTTC. Protein: CASSLARGLYNEQFF. The chain has TRBV5-4 and TRBJ2-1; D might be TRBD1 (5 bases). V was shortened by 0 bases and J by 4 bases, with 11 bases between the two germline ends. Germline CDR1 SGHNT, CDR2 YYREEE (reference sequence). CDR3 size: 15 residues.

The J gene is TRBJ2-5, the V gene TRBV6-2 or TRBV6-3; D perhaps matches TRBD1 (6 bases). The CDR3 sequence is 14 residues long. The ends were cut back, 2 bases at V and 5 bases at J, with 12 bases in the middle. CDR1 is MNHEY, CDR2 SVGEGT, per germline. The CDR3 reads CASSYGRGWETQYF. The CDR3, as DNA: TGTGCCAGCAGTTACGGCAGGGGCTGGGAGACCCAGTACTTC.

The J gene is TRBJ1-1, the V gene TRBV3-1 (or the pseudogene TRBV3-2); a possible D gene is TRBD1 (6 bases). CDR1 is LGHDT and CDR2 is YNNKEL in the germline V gene (reference sequence). This CDR3 has 15 amino acids. V was pared by 3 bases and J by 0 bases, with 11 bases between. CDR3 in amino acids: CASSHSGAMNTEAFF. In nucleotides, the CDR3 is TGTGCCAGCAGCCATTCAGGGGCTATGAACACTGAAGCTTTCTTT.

The chain couples TRBV5-4 to TRBJ2-3, with TRBD1 matching 7 bases. Trimming at V came to 4 bases and at J to 7 bases, leaving 9 bases not matched to a gene. This CDR3 is built from 14 residues. Germline-derived CDR1 and CDR2 are SGHNT and YYREEE (reference sequence). CDR3 in amino acids: CASSQGVGYYTQYF. The CDR3 nucleotides are TGTGCCAGCAGCCAGGGGGTTGGGTACTATACGCAGTATTTT.

The J gene is TRBJ1-5, the V gene TRBV27, with 9 bases identical to TRBD1. Germline lookup yields CDR1 MNHEY and CDR2 SMNVEV (reference sequence). CDR3 length: 14 residues. Trimming took 5 bases from V and 6 from J; bases not matched to a gene: 5. In nucleotides, the CDR3 is TGTGCCAGCAGTACAGGGGGCAGGGGTCAGCCCCAGCATTTT. Its protein product is CASSTGGRGQPQHF.

This chain links TRBV11-3 with TRBJ2-1; TRBD1 aligns across 9 bases. With 5 bases clipped from V and 15 bases from J, the junction kept 8 bases outside the gene matches. CDR3 size: 12 residues. Germline loops: CDR1 SGHNT, CDR2 YENEEA. The DNA for the CDR3 is TGTGCCAGCAGCACGGGACAGGGTAGCCCGTTCTTC. Amino acid sequence: CASSTGQGSPFF.